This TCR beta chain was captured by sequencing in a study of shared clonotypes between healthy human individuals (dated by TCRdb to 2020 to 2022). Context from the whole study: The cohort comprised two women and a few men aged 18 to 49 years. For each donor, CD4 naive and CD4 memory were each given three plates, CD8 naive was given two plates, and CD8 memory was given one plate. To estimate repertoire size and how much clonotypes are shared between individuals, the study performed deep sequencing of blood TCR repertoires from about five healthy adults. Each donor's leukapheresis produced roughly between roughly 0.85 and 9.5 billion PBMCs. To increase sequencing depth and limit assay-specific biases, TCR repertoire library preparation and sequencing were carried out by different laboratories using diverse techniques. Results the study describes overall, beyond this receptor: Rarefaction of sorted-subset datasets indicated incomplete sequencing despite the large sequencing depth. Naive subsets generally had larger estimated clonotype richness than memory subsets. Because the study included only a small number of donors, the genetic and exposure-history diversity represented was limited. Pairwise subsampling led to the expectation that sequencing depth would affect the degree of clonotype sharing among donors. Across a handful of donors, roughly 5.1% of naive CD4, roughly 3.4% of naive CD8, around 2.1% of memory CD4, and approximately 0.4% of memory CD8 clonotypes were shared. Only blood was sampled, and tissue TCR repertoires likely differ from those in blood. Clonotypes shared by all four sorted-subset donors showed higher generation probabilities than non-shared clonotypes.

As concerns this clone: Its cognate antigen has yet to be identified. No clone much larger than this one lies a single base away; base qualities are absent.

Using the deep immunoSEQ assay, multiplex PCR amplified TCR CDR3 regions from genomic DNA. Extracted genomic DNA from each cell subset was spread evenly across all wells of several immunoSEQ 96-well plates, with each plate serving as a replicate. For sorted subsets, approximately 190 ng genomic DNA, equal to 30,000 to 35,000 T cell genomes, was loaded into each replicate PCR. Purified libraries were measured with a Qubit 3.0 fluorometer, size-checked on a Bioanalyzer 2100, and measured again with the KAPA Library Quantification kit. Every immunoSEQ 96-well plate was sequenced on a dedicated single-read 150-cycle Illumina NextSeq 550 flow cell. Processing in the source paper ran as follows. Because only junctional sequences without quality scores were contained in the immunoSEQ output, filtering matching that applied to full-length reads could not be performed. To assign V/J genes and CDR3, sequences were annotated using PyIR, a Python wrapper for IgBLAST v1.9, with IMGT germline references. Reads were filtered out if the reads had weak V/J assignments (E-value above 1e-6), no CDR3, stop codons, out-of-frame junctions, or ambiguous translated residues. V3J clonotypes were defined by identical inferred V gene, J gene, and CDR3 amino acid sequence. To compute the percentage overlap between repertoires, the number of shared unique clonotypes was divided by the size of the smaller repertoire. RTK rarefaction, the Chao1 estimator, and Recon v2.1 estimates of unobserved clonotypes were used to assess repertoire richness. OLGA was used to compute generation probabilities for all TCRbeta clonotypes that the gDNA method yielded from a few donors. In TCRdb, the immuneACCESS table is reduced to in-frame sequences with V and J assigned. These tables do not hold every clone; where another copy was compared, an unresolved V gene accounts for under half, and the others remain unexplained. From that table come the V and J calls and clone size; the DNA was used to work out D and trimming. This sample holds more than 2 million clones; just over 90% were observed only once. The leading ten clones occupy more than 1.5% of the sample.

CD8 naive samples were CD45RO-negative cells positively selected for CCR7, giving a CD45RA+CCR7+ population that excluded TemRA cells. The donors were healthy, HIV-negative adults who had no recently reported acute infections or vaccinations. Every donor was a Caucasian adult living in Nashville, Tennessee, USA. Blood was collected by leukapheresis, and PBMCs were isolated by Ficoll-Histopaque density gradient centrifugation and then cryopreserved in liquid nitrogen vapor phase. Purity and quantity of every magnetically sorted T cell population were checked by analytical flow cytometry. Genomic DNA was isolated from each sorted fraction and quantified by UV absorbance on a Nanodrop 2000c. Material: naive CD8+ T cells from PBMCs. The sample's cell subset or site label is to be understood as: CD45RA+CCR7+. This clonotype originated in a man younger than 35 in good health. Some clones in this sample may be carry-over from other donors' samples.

The sequenced DNA: TGTGCCAGCAGCGTGGGACTAGCGGGTGTAGGCTACGAGCAGTACTTC. Its amino acids are CASSVGLAGVGYEQYF. The chain is assembled from TRBV9 and TRBJ2-7; 12 central bases correspond to TRBD2. Per the germline V gene, SGDLS is the CDR1 and YYNGEE is the CDR2. V ends up 2 bases short and J 3 bases short, with an unmatched junction base count of 6. CDR3 length: 16 amino acids, cysteine to phenylalanine. Only the CDR3 DNA is retained, 48 bases long and in frame from the first base.